This T cell receptor beta chain was found in a study of blood T cell repertoires in COVID-19. About the study: Both acute and convalescent COVID-19 samples were obtained from the United States, Italy and Spain.

The authors' processing: The authors estimated nucleated cell counts from reference gene primer amplification. TCRdb's table, derived via immunoSEQ multiplex PCR, lists solely in-frame clones and lacks some. That table is the source of V, J and clone size, and D and trimming were worked out from the DNA. The data hold roughly 290,000 clones, with 85% to 90% observed a single time. Recruits, aged roughly 18 to 90 years, lived in 25 or so US areas. Participants reported their clinical history, and cohort assignment relied on those reports. The V gene lost 1 base and the J gene lost 1 base, with 7 bases spanning the gap. The germline gives CDR1 SEHNR, CDR2 FQNEAQ (reference sequence). The CDR3 covers 14 residues.

The chain links TRBV7-9 to TRBJ1-2; D gene uncertain. Sequenced material: PBMCs or T cells enriched from blood (not recorded which). The receptor was isolated from a young woman with acute COVID-19. CDR3 amino acids: CASSLETSNYGYTF. The CDR3 region has the DNA TGTGCCAGCAGCTTAGAGACTAGTAACTATGGCTACACCTTC.